The sequence of this TCR beta chain was determined in a study of spatial heterogeneity in lung cancer. The study, taken as a whole, reports: Expanded TCRs that were ubiquitous or regional had counts tracking ubiquitous and regional nonsynonymous mutations, respectively. Tumor mutation counts were tracked by expanded intratumoral alpha and beta TCR counts.

The germline V and J ends were trimmed by 5 bases and 7 bases, with 10 bases remaining between them. The V gene's germline CDR1 is SGDLS and CDR2 YYNGEE. This CDR3 is built from 11 residues. Time point noted: sample taken at primary tumor resection. Sequencing covered unsorted whole RNA taken from tumor, nontumor lung or frozen PBMC. In TCRdb, the 5' RACE reads were re-called with MiXCR into one record per CDR3 protein. This sample has about 800 distinct CDR3 sequences, with approximately 15% found just once. This clonotype qualifies as medium-sized. Its antigen is not known. This beta chain is off target for a library built for alpha chains, so its abundance means little.

This chain connects TRBV9 to TRBJ2-7, with a possible D match to TRBD1 (5 bases). This receptor was identified in a male donor with early-stage non-small cell lung cancer. Sequenced here: lung tumor tissue, sampled at surgery. This CDR3 reads CASSQGGEQYF. CDR3 in DNA: TGTGCCAGCAGTCAGGGTGGTGAGCAGTACTTC. The whole variable domain, filled in from reference TRBV9 and TRBJ2-7, reads DSGVTQTPKHLITATGQRVTLRCSPRSGDLSVYWYQQSLDQGLQFLIQYYNGEERAKGNILERFSAQQFPDLHSELNLSSLELGDSALYFCASSQGGEQYFGPGTRLTVT.